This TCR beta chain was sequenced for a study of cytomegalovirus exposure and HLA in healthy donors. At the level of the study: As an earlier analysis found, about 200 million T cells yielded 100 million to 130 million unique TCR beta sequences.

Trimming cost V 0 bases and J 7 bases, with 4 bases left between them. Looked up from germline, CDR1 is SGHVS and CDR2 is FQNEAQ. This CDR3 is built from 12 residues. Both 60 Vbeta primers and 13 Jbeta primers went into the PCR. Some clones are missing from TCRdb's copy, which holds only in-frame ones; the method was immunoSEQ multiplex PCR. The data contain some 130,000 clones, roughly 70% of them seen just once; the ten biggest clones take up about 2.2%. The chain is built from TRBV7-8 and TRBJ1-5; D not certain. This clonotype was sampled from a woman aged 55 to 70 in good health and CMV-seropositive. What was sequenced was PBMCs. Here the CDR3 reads CASSLAGQPQHF. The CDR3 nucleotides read TGTGCCAGCAGCTTAGCGGGCCAGCCCCAGCATTTT.